One T cell receptor beta chain is described in this entry. The data were taken from a study of CD8 T cells in Susac syndrome. It was with random hexamers that 0.5 to 1 ug RNA was reverse transcribed. TCRdb ran MiXCR on the immunoSEQ multiplex PCR reads and lists one entry per CDR3 protein. This sample has about 130,000 distinct CDR3 sequences, with about 95% found just once. It was healthy donors who served as the controls, matched for age and sex. TEMRA cells were FACS-enriched, and CD8+ and CD4+ T cells were isolated negatively. In germline, CDR1 is SGHRS, CDR2 YFSETQ. V lost 6 bases and J 3 bases, leaving 6 bases between the germline ends. There are 11 residues in the CDR3.

The chain has TRBV5-1 and TRBJ2-5; D is ambiguous. This TCR derives from a human donor in good health. Material: CD4+ T cells from PBMCs. Here the CDR3 reads CASTAEETQYF. Here the CDR3 DNA reads TGCGCCAGCACGGCAGAAGAGACCCAGTACTTC.